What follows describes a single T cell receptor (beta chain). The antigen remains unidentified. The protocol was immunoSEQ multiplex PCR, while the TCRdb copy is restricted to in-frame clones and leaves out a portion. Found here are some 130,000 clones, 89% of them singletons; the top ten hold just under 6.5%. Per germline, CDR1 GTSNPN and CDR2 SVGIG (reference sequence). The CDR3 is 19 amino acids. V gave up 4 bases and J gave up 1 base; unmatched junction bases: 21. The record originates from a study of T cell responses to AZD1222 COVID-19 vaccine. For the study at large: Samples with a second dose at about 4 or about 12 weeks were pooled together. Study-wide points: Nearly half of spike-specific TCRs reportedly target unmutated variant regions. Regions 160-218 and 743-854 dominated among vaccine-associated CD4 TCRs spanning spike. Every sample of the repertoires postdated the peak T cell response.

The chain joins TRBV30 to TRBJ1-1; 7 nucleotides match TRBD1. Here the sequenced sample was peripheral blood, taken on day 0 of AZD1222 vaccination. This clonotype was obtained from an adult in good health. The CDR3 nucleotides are TGTGCCTGGACCATCAAAACCCGAGGGGGCGGAGGATCGAACACTGAAGCTTTCTTT. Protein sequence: CAWTIKTRGGGGSNTEAFF.